This passage covers 17 T cell receptor beta chains from one sample sequenced in a study of blood T cell repertoires in COVID-19 (dated by TCRdb to the early 2020s). The protocol used for the library was the immunoSEQ multiplex PCR assay. TCRdb took this table from immuneACCESS and kept in-frame rearrangements with V and J called. Such tables lack part of the clones; where checked against another copy, unresolved V genes explain under half of the gap, and the rest is unexplained. Within this sample are over 200,000 clones, with roughly nine tenths of them counted one time only. The leading ten clones occupy approximately 1.2% of the sample. The sequenced sample was PBMCs or T cells enriched from blood (not recorded which). These receptors came from a human donor in a cohort exposed to, infected with or recovered from COVID-19 (not recorded which). The donor label of this sample is uncertain.

This clone showed up just a few times. This chain connects TRBV1 to TRBJ1-3; TRBD1, the table's D call, was not compared with the DNA. TRBV1 is noted as a pseudogene. CDR3 length: 20 amino acids. In DNA, the CDR3 is TGCACCAGCAGCCAAGATTCCCCCCCCCGGACAGGGGGCGCGGGAAACACCATATATTTT. This translates into CTSSQDSPPRTGGAGNTIYF.

This clone has only one observation. The CDR3 nucleotides read TGTGCCAGCAGCCATCAGACAGGGGCGATTGGAAACACCATATATTTT. This codes for CASSHQTGAIGNTIYF. The rearrangement uses TRBV3-1 (or the pseudogene TRBV3-2) and TRBJ1-3; TRBD1 aligns across 8 bases. CDR1 and CDR2 (germline): LGHDT, YNNKEL (reference sequence). With 3 bases clipped from V and 3 bases from J, the junction kept 7 bases outside the gene matches. This CDR3 has 16 amino acids.

The V gene is TRBV6-5, the J gene TRBJ2-2; TRBD1 might be the D (5 bases). There are 14 residues in the CDR3. Deletions cut 9 bases from V and 1 base from J, with 12 bases between. CDR1 MNHEY and CDR2 SVGAGI come from the germline V gene. CDR3 nucleotides: TGTGCCAGTAGTCCAGGGATGAACACCGGGGAGCTGTTTTTT. Protein sequence: CASSPGMNTGELFF.

The V gene is TRBV7-2, the J gene TRBJ1-4, with D perhaps TRBD1 (5 bases). The CDR3 consists of 13 residues. Trimming removed 5 bases at V and 8 bases at J, with 12 bases between. Germline loops: CDR1 SGHTA, CDR2 FQGNSA. The CDR3 bases are TGTGCCAGCAGCCCGAGGAGGGGCGAAAAACTGTTTTTT. Translated, it gives CASSPRRGEKLFF.

The rearrangement uses TRBV2 and TRBJ1-1; D is uncertain. Trimming removed 4 bases from V and 5 bases from J, with 11 bases in between. CDR1 SNHLY and CDR2 FYNNEI come from the germline V gene. This CDR3 comprises 13 residues. In DNA form, the CDR3 reads TGTGCCAGCAGTGTCGGCATCGGGACTGAAGCTTTCTTT. Protein product: CASSVGIGTEAFF. Together with reference TRBV2 and TRBJ1-1, the CDR3 gives the full variable domain: EPEVTQTPSHQVTQMGQEVILRCVPISNHLYFYWYRQILGQKVEFLVSFYNNEISEKSEIFDDQFSVERPDGSNFTLKIRSTKLEDSAMYFCASSVGIGTEAFFGQGTRLTVV.

The CDR3, as DNA: TGTGCCAGCAGCTCTGGACTAGCTGCAATGGTGCAGTATTTT. It encodes CASSSGLAAMVQYF. The V gene is TRBV13, the J gene TRBJ2-3; 8 nucleotides align to TRBD2. The CDR3 is 14 residues long. Looked up from germline, CDR1 is PRHDT and CDR2 is FYEKMQ (reference sequence). The V gene end was trimmed by 4 bases and the J gene end by 11 bases; junction bases not matched to a gene: 11.

This chain joins TRBV7-2 and TRBJ2-7; possibly TRBD2 for D (6 bases). The ends were cut back, 6 bases at V and 3 bases at J, with 15 bases in the middle. The CDR3 consists of 14 residues. Germline values: CDR1 SGHTA, CDR2 FQGNSA. This CDR3 is CASSFALGGYEQYF. CDR3 coding DNA: TGTGCCAGCAGTTTTGCGCTGGGGGGCTACGAGCAGTACTTC.

The chain recombines TRBV30 with TRBJ1-1; TRBD1 is a possible D gene (6 bases). Germline CDR1 and CDR2: GTSNPN and SVGIG (reference sequence). The CDR3 sequence is 13 residues long. With 4 bases removed from V and 4 bases from J, the gap between germline ends came to 13 bases. The CDR3 here is CAWNLQGTTEAFF. CDR3 coding DNA: TGTGCCTGGAACCTACAGGGCACCACTGAAGCTTTCTTT.

This chain links TRBV6-5 with TRBJ1-2; 10 bases line up with TRBD1. The V segment lost 11 bases and the J segment 0 bases; nucleotides outside the gene matches: 9. Germline-derived CDR1 and CDR2 are MNHEY and SVGAGI. The CDR3 runs to 15 residues. The CDR3 nucleotides are TGTGCCGGGTCGCGGGACAGGGGTACTAACTATGGCTACACCTTC. Translating it yields CAGSRDRGTNYGYTF.

The CDR3 DNA reads TGCGCCAGCAGCTATCTAGCGCGGGAGACCCAGTACTTC. The encoded protein is CASSYLARETQYF. This chain joins TRBV5-1 and TRBJ2-5; D might be TRBD2 (6 bases). V lost 3 bases and J 5 bases, leaving 11 bases between the germline ends. From germline, CDR1 is SGHRS and CDR2 YFSETQ. The CDR3 has 13 amino acids.

V usage is TRBV7-6 and J usage is TRBJ2-4; 9 bases agree with TRBD2. Trimming cost V 1 base and J 0 bases; bases outside gene matches: 1. Germline CDR1 SGHVS, CDR2 FNYEAQ. This CDR3 is built from 16 residues. The CDR3 loop is CASSLGGGGAKNIQYF. CDR3 DNA sequence: TGTGCCAGCAGCTTAGGCGGGGGGGGAGCCAAAAACATTCAGTACTTC.

This chain uses TRBV4-2 with TRBJ2-6; possible D gene TRBD1, 5 bases. Germline values: CDR1 LGHNA, CDR2 YNFKEQ. CDR3 length equals 14 residues. V was pared by 8 bases and J by 0 bases, with 8 bases between. CDR3 sequence reads: CASRDSSGANVLTF. In DNA, the CDR3 is TGTGCCAGCCGTGACAGCTCTGGGGCCAACGTCCTGACTTTC.

The chain has TRBV30 and TRBJ2-5; D is perhaps TRBD1 (6 bases). V was pared by 1 base and J by 5 bases, with 20 bases between. CDR3 length equals 16 residues. Germline loops: CDR1 GTSNPN, CDR2 SVGIG (reference sequence). In nucleotides, the CDR3 is TGTGCCTGGAGTGATATATGGGGGCCACTGGGGGAGACCCAGTACTTC. Encoded protein: CAWSDIWGPLGETQYF.

The gene calls are TRBV5-1 and TRBJ2-7; 8 bases align to TRBD1. Losses at the gene ends were 4 bases for V and 6 bases for J; bases not matched to a gene: 9. The CDR3 runs 14 residues. Per the germline V gene, CDR1 is SGHRS and CDR2 is YFSETQ. CDR3 sequence: CASSQGQVESEQYF. As DNA, the CDR3 is TGCGCCAGCAGCCAGGGACAGGTGGAGAGCGAGCAGTACTTC.

The chain combines TRBV6-5 with TRBJ1-5, with 10 bases matching TRBD1. Per germline, CDR1 MNHEY and CDR2 SVGAGI. The CDR3 spans 15 residues. J was trimmed by 5 bases and V by 0 bases; bases with no gene match: 1. This chain's CDR3 is CASSYSGTGDQPQHF. The CDR3, as DNA: TGTGCCAGCAGTTACTCGGGGACAGGGGATCAGCCCCAGCATTTT.

The rearrangement joins TRBV13 to TRBJ1-2; 8 bases align to TRBD1. Germline V lookup: CDR1 PRHDT, CDR2 FYEKMQ (reference sequence). The CDR3 loop spans 16 amino acids. Germline trimming cut 5 bases from V and 3 bases from J; bases unmatched to any gene: 11. Written as DNA, the CDR3 is TGTGCCAGCAGCCCGCGATGGACAGGGAGGGACTATGGCTACACCTTC. Residues: CASSPRWTGRDYGYTF.

The V gene is TRBV9, the J gene TRBJ1-2; the D gene is possibly TRBD1 (5 bases). The V gene lost 3 bases and the J gene lost 0 bases, with 15 bases spanning the gap. The CDR3 runs to 16 residues. From germline, CDR1 is SGDLS and CDR2 YYNGEE. The CDR3, as DNA: TGTGCCAGCAGCGATCAGACAGACTCAGCTAACTATGGCTACACCTTC. Protein: CASSDQTDSANYGYTF.